Given below is one T cell receptor (beta chain) in context. Its antigen is currently unknown. Terminally differentiated effector memory CD45RA+ cells were excluded from the naive CD8 cells, which were CD45RO-negative and positively selected for CCR7. Clones were sequenced by immunoSEQ multiplex PCR, and TCRdb holds only the in-frame ones, with some missing. The profile shows about 2 million clones, about 95% of them singletons. Germline V gene lookup returns CDR1 SEHNR and CDR2 FQNEAQ (reference sequence). This CDR3 region has 15 residues. V lost 8 bases and J lost 2; bases outside the gene matches: 8. The source of the sample is a study of shared clonotypes between healthy human individuals. General study points: Memory subsets generally showed smaller estimated richness than naive subsets did. Naive CD4 clonotypes were shared across a few donors at roughly 5.5%.

The sequenced material came from naive CD8+ T cells sorted from blood. The rearrangement joins TRBV7-9 to TRBJ2-3, with TRBD2 matching over 9 bases. The TCR comes from a man between 18 and 35 years old in good health. The DNA of the CDR3 is TGTGCCAGCCAAGCCGGCGGGGGGGCCACAGATACGCAGTATTTT. It translates to CASQAGGGATDTQYF.